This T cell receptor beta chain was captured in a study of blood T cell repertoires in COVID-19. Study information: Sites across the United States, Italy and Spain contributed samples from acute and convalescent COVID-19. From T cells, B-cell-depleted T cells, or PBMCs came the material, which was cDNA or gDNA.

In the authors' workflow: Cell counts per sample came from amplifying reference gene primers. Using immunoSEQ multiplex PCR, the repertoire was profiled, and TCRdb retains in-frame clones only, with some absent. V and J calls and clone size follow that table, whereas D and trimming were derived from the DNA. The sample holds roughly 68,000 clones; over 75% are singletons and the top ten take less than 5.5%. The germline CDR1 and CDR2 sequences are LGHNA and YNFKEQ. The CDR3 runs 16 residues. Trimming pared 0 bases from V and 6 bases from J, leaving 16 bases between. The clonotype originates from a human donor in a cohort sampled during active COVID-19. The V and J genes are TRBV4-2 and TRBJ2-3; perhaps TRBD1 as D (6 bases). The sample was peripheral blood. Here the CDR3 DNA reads TGTGCCAGCAGCCAAGATGGGCAGGGGAAGGCGGATACGCAGTATTTT. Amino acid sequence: CASSQDGQGKADTQYF.